Listed here is a single T cell receptor beta chain. What it binds is unknown. The data belong to a study of cytomegalovirus exposure and HLA in healthy donors. Overall study results and limits: Follow-up analysis later connected one missense variant in DCLRE1C with trimming of TCR beta V- and J-genes. Most TCR beta V segments were productive about 90% or about 30% of the time in an earlier analysis. When presence/absence was analysed, sequencing depth was taken to be roughly uniform across donors.

The CDR3 is 15 residues long. V gave up 3 bases and J gave up 7 bases, with 19 bases separating them. The germline CDR1 and CDR2 sequences are SGDLS and YYNGEE. The PCR employed 60 Vbeta primers together with 13 Jbeta primers. Produced via immunoSEQ multiplex PCR; TCRdb's table is partial and in-frame only. The sample comprises tens of thousands of clones, over 75% of which are singletons, and 2.7% rests with the top ten. This rearrangement joins TRBV9 to TRBJ1-2; D not resolved. The clonotype originates from a man in his fifties in good health and CMV-seronegative. The sample taken for sequencing was PBMCs. The CDR3 loop is CASSEGGAGGRGYTF. CDR3 nucleotide sequence: TGTGCCAGCAGCGAGGGTGGCGCAGGAGGACGTGGCTACACCTTC. Drawing the rest from reference TRBV9 and TRBJ1-2, the complete variable domain is DSGVTQTPKHLITATGQRVTLRCSPRSGDLSVYWYQQSLDQGLQFLIQYYNGEERAKGNILERFSAQQFPDLHSELNLSSLELGDSALYFCASSEGGAGGRGYTFGSGTRLTVV.